Below are 22 T cell receptor beta chains sequenced from a single sample in a study of blood T cell repertoires in COVID-19. Sequenced by immunoSEQ multiplex PCR; TCRdb stores in-frame clones only, minus some. This table holds roughly 120,000 clones, 70% to 90% found once. The sample comprised peripheral blood. Receptors were obtained from a woman aged 70 to 79 who had recovered from COVID-19.

The chain uses TRBV7-6 and TRBJ2-5; 10 bases line up with TRBD1. CDR3 length: 14 residues. The ends lost 5 bases at V and 5 bases at J; junction bases unmatched: 5. CDR1 SGHVS and CDR2 FNYEAQ come from the germline V gene. CDR3 coding DNA: TGTGCCAGCAGCGGTTGGGGACAGGGGGAGACCCAGTACTTC. Translation gives CASSGWGQGETQYF.

This chain links TRBV15 with TRBJ2-7; 9 bases are shared with TRBD2. The V segment lost 4 bases and the J segment 0 bases; nucleotides outside the gene matches: 4. CDR1 LNHNV and CDR2 YYDKDF come from the germline V gene (reference sequence). CDR3 length: 15 residues. The CDR3 DNA sequence: TGTGCCACCAGCAAGACGACTAGCGGCTCCTACGAGCAGTACTTC. It encodes CATSKTTSGSYEQYF.

This rearrangement joins TRBV6-2 or TRBV6-3 to TRBJ2-7; 7 nucleotides agree with TRBD1. After removal of 6 bases from V and 2 bases from J, the junction contained 4 bases not matched to a gene. Germline V gene lookup returns CDR1 MNHEY and CDR2 SVGEGT. CDR3 size: 13 residues. CDR3 sequence reads: CASSGTVPYEQYF. CDR3 nucleotides: TGTGCCAGCAGCGGGACAGTCCCCTACGAGCAGTACTTC.

This chain connects TRBV5-1 to TRBJ2-3; perhaps TRBD2 as D (5 bases). V was cut by 0 bases and J by 6 bases, with 14 bases left in between. CDR3 length equals 15 residues. In germline, CDR1 is SGHRS, CDR2 YFSETQ. This CDR3 reads CASSLGGAGSDTQYF. DNA for the CDR3: TGCGCCAGCAGCTTGGGGGGAGCTGGATCTGATACGCAGTATTTT.

CDR3 nucleotides: TGTGCCAGTAGCCTATCAGGGGACGGTGGCTACACCTTC. It is translated as CASSLSGDGGYTF. The genes are TRBV19 and TRBJ1-2; D perhaps matches TRBD1 (6 bases). V dropped 6 bases and J dropped 7 bases, with 15 bases sitting between them. CDR1 and CDR2 (germline): LNHDA, SQIVND (reference sequence). The CDR3 consists of 13 residues.

Only one count was recorded for this clone. This sequence joins TRBV6-1 and TRBJ2-7, with 12 bases aligning to TRBD1. The CDR3 totals 16 residues. J gave up 3 bases and V 4 bases, and 7 bases lay outside the gene matches. Germline V gene sequence: CDR1 MNHNS, CDR2 SASEGT. CDR3 DNA sequence: TGTGCCAGCAGTGCCGGGGGGACAGGGGGCTTCTACGAGCAGTACTTC. Translating gives CASSAGGTGGFYEQYF.

The chain has TRBV10-3 and TRBJ2-1; D might be TRBD1 (6 bases). This CDR3 spans 15 amino acids. V lost 7 bases and J 0 bases, leaving 13 bases between the germline ends. Germline loops: CDR1 ENHRY, CDR2 SYGVKD. The CDR3 nucleotides read TGTGCCATCAAGGACAGCGTGAGCTCCTACAATGAGCAGTTCTTC. Translated: CAIKDSVSSYNEQFF.

This clone was recorded once. Within the sample, other DNA sequences also encode this same CDR3. The genes are TRBV5-1 and TRBJ1-2, with TRBD1 matching over 9 bases. CDR3 length: 14 amino acids. The germline V gene encodes CDR1 SGHRS and CDR2 YFSETQ. Unmatched junction bases numbered 1, after V lost 2 bases and J lost 2 bases. The DNA of the CDR3 is TGCGCCAGCAGCTTAGACAGGGGGAACTATGGCTACACCTTC. Its protein is CASSLDRGNYGYTF.

The V gene is TRBV2, the J gene TRBJ2-3; possible D gene TRBD2, 6 bases. This CDR3 is built from 12 residues. Trimming removed 4 bases at V and 4 bases at J, with 6 bases between. Germline-derived CDR1 and CDR2 are SNHLY and FYNNEI. The CDR3 loop reads CASSGRADTQYF. The CDR3 bases are TGTGCCAGCAGTGGGAGGGCAGATACGCAGTATTTT.

There are a few counts of this clone. The chain employs TRBV19 and TRBJ2-7; D ambiguous. Germline V gene data show CDR1 as LNHDA and CDR2 as SQIVND (reference sequence). CDR3 length: 10 amino acids. CDR3 sequence: CGLLSYEQYF. The CDR3 DNA follows: TGTGGTCTTTTGTCCTACGAGCAGTACTTC.

J is TRBJ1-6 and V is TRBV9; D perhaps matches TRBD1 (5 bases). CDR3 length: 15 residues. V shed 4 bases and J shed 2 bases, with 10 bases lying between them. In germline, CDR1 is SGDLS, CDR2 YYNGEE. The CDR3 DNA reads TGTGCCAGCAGCCCTGTAGGGGCCTATAATTCACCCCTCCACTTT. Its translation: CASSPVGAYNSPLHF.

The V call is TRBV28, the J call TRBJ1-2; TRBD1 matches at 8 bases. This CDR3 region has 16 residues. V was clipped by 4 bases and J by 4 bases; unmatched bases: 11. Germline V CDR1 and CDR2: MDHEN, SYDVKM. DNA of the CDR3: TGTGCCAGCAGTTCTAGACCAGGGGGCGTTTTCTATGGCTACACCTTC. As protein: CASSSRPGGVFYGYTF.

This rearrangement joins TRBV7-3 to TRBJ2-1, with 10 bases aligning to TRBD2. V dropped 5 bases and J dropped 10; count of bases not matched to a gene: 5. CDR1 SGHTA and CDR2 FQGTGA come from the germline V gene. The CDR3 extends over 13 amino acids. The chain's CDR3 is CASSPGLAVEQFF. The CDR3 coding sequence is TGTGCCAGCAGCCCCGGACTAGCGGTGGAGCAGTTCTTC.

This CDR3 is CAISAPRTSTDTQYF. The CDR3 DNA is TGTGCCATCAGTGCCCCGAGAACTAGCACAGATACGCAGTATTTT. The chain joins TRBV10-3 to TRBJ2-3; unclear D gene. V was cut by 4 bases and J by 0 bases, with 11 bases left in between. Germline assignment: CDR1 ENHRY and CDR2 SYGVKD. The CDR3 loop spans 15 amino acids.

The chain has TRBV5-1 and TRBJ1-1, with D hard to call. The CDR3 is 13 residues long. V was shortened by 4 bases and J by 1 base, with 8 bases between the two germline ends. The V gene's germline CDR1 is SGHRS and CDR2 YFSETQ. The CDR3 region is CASSEQKNTEAFF. In DNA, the CDR3 is TGCGCCAGCAGCGAACAGAAGAACACTGAAGCTTTCTTT.

V is TRBV18 and J is TRBJ1-1; TRBD1 aligns across 8 bases. CDR3 size: 16 residues. With 2 bases clipped from V and 5 bases from J, the junction kept 10 bases outside the gene matches. Per germline, CDR1 KGHSH and CDR2 LQKENI. The DNA for the CDR3 is TGTGCCAGCTCACCAGACGACAGGGGAAGGGGGACTGAAGCTTTCTTT. Translation: CASSPDDRGRGTEAFF.

The CDR3 protein is CASSFTSEGYNEQFF. CDR3 in DNA: TGCGCCAGCAGCTTCACTAGCGAGGGCTACAATGAGCAGTTCTTC. V gene TRBV5-1 combines with J gene TRBJ2-1; the match to TRBD2 covers 7 bases. V dropped 2 bases and J dropped 3; count of bases not matched to a gene: 5. Germline lookup yields CDR1 SGHRS and CDR2 YFSETQ. The CDR3 covers 15 residues.

V and J are TRBV9 and TRBJ2-1, with 11 bases lining up with TRBD2. With 4 bases clipped from V and 8 bases from J, the junction kept 8 bases outside the gene matches. This CDR3 comprises 15 residues. Germline lookup yields CDR1 SGDLS and CDR2 YYNGEE. The CDR3 sequence is CASSPRVAGGHEQFF. The CDR3 nucleotides read TGTGCCAGCAGCCCGCGGGTAGCGGGGGGGCATGAGCAGTTCTTC.

V usage is TRBV24-1 and J usage is TRBJ1-3; 7 bases match TRBD1. From germline, CDR1 is KGHDR and CDR2 SFDVKD. This CDR3 is built from 16 residues. V lost 2 bases and J lost 4; bases outside the gene matches: 7. The CDR3 DNA sequence: TGTGCCACCAGTGATTCCACAGGGGATTGGGGAAACACCATATATTTT. Amino acids: CATSDSTGDWGNTIYF.

The J gene is TRBJ2-3, the V gene TRBV4-3; D call uncertain. The germline V gene encodes CDR1 LGHNA and CDR2 YSLEER. Trimming took off 1 base at V and 0 bases at J, with 8 bases between the two ends. This CDR3 contains 15 residues. DNA of the CDR3: TGCGCCAGCAGCCAAGTCGGTGCCAGCACAGATACGCAGTATTTT. Protein sequence: CASSQVGASTDTQYF.

Regarding this clone: An end of the junction differs from the germline gene, which may be a read error. V and J are TRBV9 and TRBJ2-7; TRBD1 aligns across 9 bases. This CDR3 has 14 amino acids. CDR1 is SGDLS and CDR2 is YYNGEE in the germline V gene. The CDR3 DNA reads TGTGCCAGCAGCGTAGGGGGGACAGGGCGCATTCAGGCATTC. The encoded protein is CASSVGGTGRIQAF.

This chain joins TRBV6-4 and TRBJ1-4; TRBD1 matches 9 bases. Germline V lookup: CDR1 MRHNA, CDR2 SNTAGT. The junction had 2 bases not matched to a gene; V was cut back by 6 bases and J by 6 bases. The CDR3 is made up of 13 amino acids. The CDR3 DNA sequence: TGTGCCAGCAGCCGACAGGGGGATGAAAAACTGTTTTTT. This gives the protein CASSRQGDEKLFF.